These 20 T cell receptor beta chains share one sample of origin, sequenced in a study of technical replicates of blood from a handful of donors (dated by TCRdb to between 2016 and 2019). Library preparation was by the immunoSEQ multiplex PCR assay. TCRdb holds this immuneACCESS table with in-frame rearrangements only. Some clones are missing; in checked studies, unresolved V genes explain under half, and the rest has no known cause. This sample lists about 15,000 clones; 85% to 90% were detected once. Around 12% of the sample is taken by the ten largest. Material for sequencing was PBMCs. These TCRs come from a human donor in good health.

The J gene is TRBJ2-4, the V gene TRBV5-1, with TRBD2 identical over 7 bases. Per the germline V gene, CDR1 is SGHRS and CDR2 is YFSETQ. Trimming at V came to 4 bases and at J to 6 bases, leaving 10 bases not matched to a gene. The CDR3 is 15 residues long. CDR3: CASSLLGGVGNIQYF. CDR3 sequence (DNA): TGCGCCAGCAGCCTTCTGGGGGGGGTAGGAAACATTCAGTACTTC.

The chain combines TRBV18 with TRBJ2-7; D is perhaps TRBD1 (6 bases). The ends were cut back, 2 bases at V and 0 bases at J, with 11 bases in the middle. The germline gives CDR1 KGHSH, CDR2 LQKENI. The CDR3 has 15 residues. CDR3 amino acids: CASSPSQGTSYEQYF. In nucleotides, the CDR3 is TGTGCCAGCTCACCAAGTCAGGGGACCTCCTACGAGCAGTACTTC.

The J gene is TRBJ2-7, the V gene TRBV6-5; 10 bases agree with TRBD1. This CDR3 spans 13 amino acids. V was clipped by 10 bases and J by 7 bases; unmatched bases: 10. Per germline, CDR1 MNHEY and CDR2 SVGAGI. The CDR3 DNA follows: TGTGCCACCAAGGGACAGGGGTTGGGGGAGCAGTACTTC. Encoded protein: CATKGQGLGEQYF.

The chain has TRBV5-4 and TRBJ2-5; 12 positions match TRBD2. The CDR3 length is 15 residues. With 4 bases clipped from V and 2 bases from J, the junction kept 3 bases outside the gene matches. The germline V gene encodes CDR1 SGHNT and CDR2 YYREEE (reference sequence). The CDR3 spells CASSRTSGKQETQYF. The DNA of the CDR3 is TGTGCCAGCAGCCGGACTAGCGGGAAACAAGAGACCCAGTACTTC.

The rearrangement links TRBV6-5 to TRBJ1-4; D gene uncertain. This CDR3 has 14 residues. V shed 2 bases and J shed 6 bases, with 10 bases lying between them. Germline loops: CDR1 MNHEY, CDR2 SVGAGI. This chain's CDR3 is CASSYRGIDEKLFF. CDR3 DNA: TGTGCCAGCAGTTACCGAGGGATCGATGAAAAACTGTTTTTT.

The rearrangement joins TRBV2 to TRBJ1-4; TRBD1 matches 8 bases. Germline V gives CDR1 SNHLY, CDR2 FYNNEI. V dropped 4 bases and J dropped 7; count of bases not matched to a gene: 5. The CDR3 is made up of 14 amino acids. The CDR3 sequence is CASSGGRGREKLFF. The CDR3 region has the DNA TGTGCCAGCAGTGGGGGCAGGGGGCGTGAAAAACTGTTTTTT.

This chain uses TRBV27 with TRBJ1-4; D may be TRBD1 (6 bases). In germline, CDR1 is MNHEY, CDR2 SMNVEV (reference sequence). CDR3 length equals 15 residues. The V and J ends lost 0 bases and 8 bases respectively, with 13 bases between them. The CDR3 reads CASSLSRGLGEKLFF. CDR3 in DNA: TGTGCCAGCAGTTTATCGCGGGGGCTGGGAGAAAAACTGTTTTTT. Full variable domain (rest looked up from reference TRBV27 and TRBJ1-4): EAQVTQNPRYLITVTGKKLTVTCSQNMNHEYMSWYRQDPGLGLRQIYYSMNVEVTDKGDVPEGYKVSRKEKRNFPLILESPSPNQTSLYFCASSLSRGLGEKLFFGSGTQLSVL.

This clone was counted a few times. The rearrangement uses TRBV10-3 and TRBJ1-1, with D tentatively TRBD1 (5 bases). From germline, CDR1 is ENHRY and CDR2 SYGVKD. The CDR3 contains 15 residues. V was shortened by 1 base and J by 1 base, with 10 bases between the two germline ends. The CDR3 DNA is TGTGCCATCAGTGAGTTAGGTACAGGGAACACTGAAGCTTTCTTT. Translating gives CAISELGTGNTEAFF.

The chain has TRBV15 and TRBJ1-2; 9 bases map to TRBD1. The CDR3 is made up of 17 amino acids. Trimming at V came to 8 bases and at J to 10 bases, leaving 23 bases not matched to a gene. Germline lookup yields CDR1 LNHNV and CDR2 YYDKDF (reference sequence). Here the CDR3 DNA reads TGTGCCACCTCTCAACAGGGGGCGCTGCCATTAACTATGGACTACACCTTC. Residues: CATSQQGALPLTMDYTF.

The V and J genes are TRBV5-8 and TRBJ2-1; D remains ambiguous. Germline V gives CDR1 SGHTS, CDR2 YDEGEE. Trimming removed 7 bases from V and 7 bases from J, with 15 bases in between. This CDR3 has 13 residues. The CDR3 loop reads CASDPARTNEQFF. The CDR3 coding sequence is TGTGCCAGCGACCCAGCTAGAACGAATGAGCAGTTCTTC.

The chain links TRBV21-1 to TRBJ1-2; the table calls TRBD1, which could not be checked here. TRBV21-1 is given as a pseudogene. The CDR3 runs to 12 residues. CDR3 bases: TGTGCCAGCGGAAACAGAAACTATGGCTACACCTTC. It yields the protein CASGNRNYGYTF.

The chain couples TRBV18 to TRBJ2-3, with D possibly matching TRBD1 (6 bases). CDR3 length: 14 residues. CDR1 KGHSH and CDR2 LQKENI come from the germline V gene. V was shortened by 1 base and J by 9 bases, with 14 bases between the two germline ends. This CDR3 is CASSPRGGQGTQYF. Here the CDR3 DNA reads TGTGCCAGCTCACCACGTGGTGGGCAGGGGACGCAGTATTTT.

The chain is built from TRBV7-6 and TRBJ2-1; possibly TRBD2 for D (5 bases). Germline CDR1 and CDR2: SGHVS and FNYEAQ. Trimming cost V 4 bases and J 8 bases, with 9 bases left between them. The CDR3 has 12 residues. Here the CDR3 DNA reads TGTGCCAGCAGCTCCCTCGGGGATGAGCAGTTCTTC. Protein: CASSSLGDEQFF.

This chain links TRBV2 with TRBJ1-5, with D hard to call. Per the germline V gene, CDR1 is SNHLY and CDR2 is FYNNEI. The germline V and J ends were trimmed by 2 bases and 6 bases, with 11 bases remaining between them. The CDR3 spans 14 residues. CDR3 loop: CASSENQGSQPQHF. The CDR3 region has the DNA TGTGCCAGCAGTGAAAATCAAGGGAGTCAGCCCCAGCATTTT.

V and J are TRBV19 and TRBJ1-5, with D hard to call. CDR3 size: 14 residues. Trimming removed 6 bases from V and 0 bases from J, with 9 bases in between. Germline loops: CDR1 LNHDA, CDR2 SQIVND (reference sequence). The CDR3 region is CASSSGHSNQPQHF. In DNA form, the CDR3 reads TGTGCCAGTAGCTCTGGGCATAGCAATCAGCCCCAGCATTTT.

This rearrangement joins TRBV10-2 to TRBJ1-2; weak D call: TRBD1 (6 bases). Germline V gene sequence: CDR1 WSHSY, CDR2 SAAADI. Trimming pared 0 bases from V and 6 bases from J, leaving 23 bases between. The length of the CDR3 is 18 residues. Written as DNA, the CDR3 is TGCGCCAGCAGTGAGTCGATAGTTCTCGGGGGGCTGCGGCATGGCTACACCTTC. Translation gives CASSESIVLGGLRHGYTF.

This chain uses TRBV5-1 with TRBJ1-4, with D unclear. Germline V gives CDR1 SGHRS, CDR2 YFSETQ. Deletions cut 0 bases from V and 7 bases from J, with 4 bases between. This CDR3 has 12 residues. The CDR3 loop reads CASSLDSEKLFF. The DNA of the CDR3 is TGCGCCAGCAGCTTGGATAGTGAAAAACTGTTTTTT.

The chain combines TRBV10-2 with TRBJ2-1; 9 bases are a match to TRBD2. Germline V CDR1 and CDR2: WSHSY, SAAADI. With V trimmed by 4 bases and J by 5 bases, 24 bases remained unmatched. The CDR3 covers 21 residues. The CDR3 DNA follows: TGCGCCAGCAGTGGCGATACAAAATCCGGGACTAGCAGCCCCGGAGACAATGAGCAGTTCTTC. Protein product: CASSGDTKSGTSSPGDNEQFF.

The chain links TRBV28 to TRBJ1-2; unclear D gene. Trimming took off 3 bases at V and 6 bases at J, with 8 bases between the two ends. The CDR3 consists of 12 residues. CDR1 and CDR2 from the germline V gene are MDHEN and SYDVKM. This CDR3 reads CASSFAGNGYTF. CDR3 nucleotide sequence: TGTGCCAGCAGTTTCGCCGGGAATGGCTACACCTTC.

The chain combines TRBV7-9 with TRBJ1-5, with D tentatively TRBD1 (6 bases). V was pared by 5 bases and J by 2 bases, with 13 bases between. The CDR3 has 15 residues. In germline, CDR1 is SEHNR, CDR2 FQNEAQ (reference sequence). The CDR3 sequence is CASSPGEGGNQPQHF. DNA of the CDR3: TGTGCCAGCAGCCCCGGGGAGGGGGGCAATCAGCCCCAGCATTTT.